The 18 T cell receptor beta chains in this list originate from one sample, sequenced in a study of cytomegalovirus exposure and HLA in healthy donors. Researchers ran the PCR with 60 Vbeta and 13 Jbeta primers. Some clones are missing from TCRdb's copy, which holds only in-frame ones; the method was immunoSEQ multiplex PCR. The table has about 130,000 clones, around two thirds seen once. Specimen: PBMCs. These TCRs come from a human donor in good health.

This chain connects TRBV9 to TRBJ2-2; 9 nucleotides agree with TRBD2. There are 18 residues in the CDR3. V shed 0 bases and J 4 bases; nucleotides not matched to a gene: 10. Looked up from germline, CDR1 is SGDLS and CDR2 is YYNGEE. CDR3 region: CASSVVDLAGFSTGELFF. In DNA form, the CDR3 reads TGTGCCAGCAGCGTAGTGGACCTAGCGGGGTTTAGCACCGGGGAGCTGTTTTTT.

The rearrangement uses TRBV4-1 and TRBJ1-4, with D tentatively TRBD1 (5 bases). CDR1 and CDR2 (germline): MGHRA, YSYEKL. There are 15 residues in the CDR3. Deletions cut 4 bases from V and 8 bases from J, with 17 bases between. The CDR3 reads CASSRIQATLEKLFF. CDR3 in DNA: TGCGCCAGCAGCCGGATACAGGCAACCCTCGAAAAACTGTTTTTT.

This clone has just a few counts. This chain links TRBV7-3 with TRBJ1-6; no clear D. Germline V gives CDR1 SGHTA, CDR2 FQGTGA. CDR3 length: 13 residues. V gave up 1 base and J gave up 6 bases, with 4 bases separating them. CDR3: CASSLSGNSPLHF. CDR3 DNA sequence: TGTGCCAGCAGCTTAAGCGGTAATTCACCCCTCCACTTT.

This rearrangement joins TRBV7-8 to TRBJ2-1; TRBD1 aligns across 7 bases. Germline values: CDR1 SGHVS, CDR2 FQNEAQ. The J segment lost 3 bases and the V segment lost 5 bases, leaving 7 bases of the junction unmatched. CDR3 length: 15 amino acids. CDR3 in amino acids: CASSRRGDSYNEQFF. CDR3 nucleotides: TGTGCCAGCAGCCGCAGAGGGGACAGCTACAATGAGCAGTTCTTC.

The J gene is TRBJ1-5, the V gene TRBV4-2; D is unclear. Trimming pared 3 bases from V and 0 bases from J, leaving 9 bases between. Germline lookup yields CDR1 LGHNA and CDR2 YNFKEQ. CDR3 length: 15 residues. The CDR3 DNA sequence: TGTGCCAGCAGCCACGAACAGAATAGCAATCAGCCCCAGCATTTT. It encodes CASSHEQNSNQPQHF.

The chain employs TRBV9 and TRBJ2-3; 9 bases agree with TRBD2. This CDR3 region has 16 residues. CDR1 and CDR2 from the germline V gene are SGDLS and YYNGEE. V gave up 0 bases and J gave up 4 bases; unmatched junction bases: 6. CDR3 amino acids: CASSVGPSGKADTQYF. As DNA, the CDR3 is TGTGCCAGCAGCGTAGGGCCTAGCGGGAAGGCAGATACGCAGTATTTT.

The rearrangement joins TRBV30 to TRBJ1-2; D is unresolved. The CDR3 runs 11 residues. The germline V gene has CDR1 GTSNPN and CDR2 SVGIG (reference sequence). The V end was cut by 2 bases, the J end by 11 bases, with 12 bases between. CDR3 in amino acids: CAWSPRNLYTF. The CDR3 nucleotides are TGTGCCTGGAGTCCTCGAAACCTATACACCTTC.

The V and J genes are TRBV5-6 and TRBJ1-1, with 7 nucleotides matching TRBD1. Germline loops: CDR1 SGHDT, CDR2 YYEEEE. The CDR3 spans 11 residues. The V and J ends lost 0 bases and 13 bases, in that order; junction bases with no gene match: 3. CDR3 protein: CASSLAGTVFF. The CDR3 coding sequence is TGTGCCAGCAGCTTGGCCGGGACAGTTTTCTTT.

The chain combines TRBV7-8 with TRBJ1-4, with a possible D match to TRBD1 (6 bases). The ends were cut back, 10 bases at V and 5 bases at J, with 17 bases in the middle. Germline loops: CDR1 SGHVS, CDR2 FQNEAQ. CDR3 length: 14 amino acids. The CDR3 loop is CATQSDRKNEKLFF. The CDR3 DNA reads as TGTGCCACCCAATCAGACAGGAAAAATGAAAAACTGTTTTTT.

The J gene is TRBJ2-1, the V gene TRBV7-3; possibly TRBD2 for D (6 bases). The CDR3 is made up of 14 amino acids. Trimming took off 3 bases at V and 9 bases at J, with 15 bases between the two ends. CDR1 SGHTA and CDR2 FQGTGA come from the germline V gene. The CDR3 region is CASSLAGLAGEQFF. Written as DNA, the CDR3 is TGTGCCAGCAGCTTGGCGGGACTTGCGGGTGAGCAGTTCTTC.

The J gene is TRBJ2-5, the V gene TRBV5-4; 9 bases map to TRBD2. V was pared by 4 bases and J by 2 bases, with 9 bases of the junction left unmatched. Looked up from germline, CDR1 is SGHNT and CDR2 is YYREEE (reference sequence). The CDR3 runs to 16 residues. CDR3 sequence: CASSPLLAGGQETQYF. DNA of the CDR3: TGTGCCAGCAGCCCACTGTTGGCGGGGGGGCAAGAGACCCAGTACTTC.

This clone was seen a handful of times. V is TRBV11-2 and J is TRBJ2-1; no definite D call. The length of the CDR3 is 14 residues. The V gene's germline CDR1 is SGHAT and CDR2 FQNNGV. V was trimmed by 0 bases and J by 5 bases, leaving 8 bases between them. CDR3 loop: CASSLDYTNNEQFF. CDR3 sequence (DNA): TGTGCCAGCAGCTTAGACTACACTAACAATGAGCAGTTCTTC. Full variable domain (rest looked up from reference TRBV11-2 and TRBJ2-1): EAGVAQSPRYKIIEKRQSVAFWCNPISGHATLYWYQQILGQGPKLLIQFQNNGVVDDSQLPKDRFSAERLKGVDSTLKIQPAKLEDSAVYLCASSLDYTNNEQFFGPGTRLTVL.

In this sample, this clone turned up a few times. The chain links TRBV5-4 to TRBJ2-7; 11 nucleotides match TRBD1. This CDR3 is 15 amino acids long. CDR1 SGHNT and CDR2 YYREEE come from the germline V gene (reference sequence). Trimming took 4 bases from V and 6 from J; bases not matched to a gene: 9. The CDR3 coding sequence is TGTGCCAGCAGCCCTACCCTGGGACAGGGGGGCGAGCAGTACTTC. Protein product: CASSPTLGQGGEQYF.

This chain connects TRBV5-1 to TRBJ2-6; D gene ambiguous. V was pared by 0 bases and J by 4 bases, with 8 bases between. Germline CDR1 and CDR2: SGHRS and YFSETQ. This CDR3 is 15 amino acids long. As DNA, the CDR3 is TGCGCCAGCAGCTTGGCAGGATCCGGGGCCAACGTCCTGACTTTC. Translation: CASSLAGSGANVLTF.

The chain is built from TRBV7-8 and TRBJ2-3; 7 nucleotides line up with TRBD1. The V and J ends lost 1 base and 4 bases, in that order; junction bases with no gene match: 5. This CDR3 is built from 15 residues. From germline, CDR1 is SGHVS and CDR2 FQNEAQ. The CDR3 reads CASSLERGHADTQYF. The CDR3 nucleotides read TGTGCCAGCAGCTTAGAGAGGGGGCACGCAGATACGCAGTATTTT.

This sequence joins TRBV7-8 and TRBJ1-2, with a tentative D call TRBD1 (5 bases). CDR1 SGHVS and CDR2 FQNEAQ come from the germline V gene. The CDR3 extends over 15 amino acids. V was pared by 8 bases and J by 8 bases, with 24 bases between. CDR3 residues: CASAQARRGFRGYTF. The CDR3 nucleotides are TGTGCCAGCGCACAGGCCCGTCGAGGCTTTCGGGGCTACACCTTC.

This clone was observed a single time. V usage is TRBV7-9 and J usage is TRBJ2-1, with D possibly matching TRBD1 (5 bases). The CDR3 spans 13 residues. Between the trimmed V and J ends, which lost 0 bases and 10 bases, there was a span of 10 bases. Germline CDR1 is SEHNR and CDR2 is FQNEAQ (reference sequence). CDR3 region: CASSLAGRSEQFF. In DNA form, the CDR3 reads TGTGCCAGCAGCTTAGCGGGGCGATCGGAGCAGTTCTTC.

As regards this clone: The same CDR3 also results from other DNA sequences found in this sample. The genes are TRBV7-9 and TRBJ1-1, with 8 positions matching TRBD1. The CDR3 is 14 amino acids. Germline V gene data show CDR1 as SEHNR and CDR2 as FQNEAQ (reference sequence). J lost 4 bases, V lost 4 bases, and 5 bases had no gene match. The CDR3 protein is CASSSDRVSTEAFF. Written as DNA, the CDR3 is TGTGCCAGCAGCTCGGACAGGGTATCCACTGAAGCTTTCTTT.